This record looks at one TCR beta chain sequence and its context. PCR employed 60 Vbeta and 13 Jbeta primers. Clones were sequenced by immunoSEQ multiplex PCR, and TCRdb holds only the in-frame ones, with some missing. Of approximately 210,000 clones listed, about four fifths are singletons. This entry is derived from a study of cytomegalovirus exposure and HLA in healthy donors. The CDR3 consists of 15 residues. Trimming removed 4 bases from V and 6 bases from J, with 21 bases in between. Germline CDR1 and CDR2: GTSNPN and SVGIG (reference sequence). The TCR comes from a woman between 40 and 50 years old in good health and CMV-seronegative. Sample: PBMCs. The V gene is TRBV30, the J gene TRBJ1-1; D possibly corresponds to TRBD1 (5 bases). The CDR3 DNA sequence: TGTGCCTGGAAGGGCTTAACAACAGGCGGCTCTGAAGCTTTCTTT. Amino acid sequence: CAWKGLTTGGSEAFF. Full variable domain (missing parts from reference TRBV30 and TRBJ1-1): SQTIHQWPATLVQPVGSPLSLECTVEGTSNPNLYWYRQAAGRGLQLLFYSVGIGQISSEVPQNLSASRPQDRQFILSSKKLLLSDSGFYLCAWKGLTTGGSEAFFGQGTRLTVV.